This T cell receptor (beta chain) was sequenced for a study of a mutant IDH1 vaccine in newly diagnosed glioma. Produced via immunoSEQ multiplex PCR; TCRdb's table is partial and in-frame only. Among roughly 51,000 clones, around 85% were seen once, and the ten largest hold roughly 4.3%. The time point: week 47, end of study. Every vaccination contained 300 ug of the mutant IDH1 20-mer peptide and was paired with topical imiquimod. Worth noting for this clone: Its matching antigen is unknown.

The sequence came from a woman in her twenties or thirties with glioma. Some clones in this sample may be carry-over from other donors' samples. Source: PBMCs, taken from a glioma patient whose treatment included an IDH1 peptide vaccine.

The CDR3 is CASRALAYEQYF. In nucleotides, the CDR3 is TGTGCCAGCAGAGCCCTTGCCTACGAGCAGTACTTC. The gene calls are TRBV2 and TRBJ2-7; D gene uncertain. This CDR3 has 12 residues. Looked up from germline, CDR1 is SNHLY and CDR2 is FYNNEI. The V and J ends lost 6 bases and 2 bases respectively, with 8 bases between them.